The source of this T cell receptor beta chain is a study of cytomegalovirus exposure and HLA in healthy donors (dated by TCRdb to about 2017). Background on the whole study: An earlier analysis of roughly 500 of the donors reported 250 to 300 Gb of sequence data and around 120 million unique TCR beta sequences from 150 million to 200 million T cells. Genome-wide SNP genotypes for about three fifths of the roughly 700 donors were used in a later genetic analysis, which treated that subset as a discovery cohort. Besides the first cohort of approximately 710 subjects, a separate validation cohort made up of 120 different subjects was used. The number of donors typed differed by locus, with 629-630 for A, B, C, DRB1 and DQB1, roughly 550 for DQA1, about 610 for DPA1, and some 470 for DPB1. The study used immunosequencing to profile the T cell repertoires of hundreds of subjects and linked those repertoires to cytomegalovirus serostatus. A later analysis re-analyzed previously published TCR beta repertoires from roughly 630 donors and added high-resolution HLA genotyping to study TCR occurrence patterns. Roughly 300 gigabases of sequencing data and 78 million or so unique TCR sequences were included in an early release covering about 700 HLA-typed donors. The aim of the study was to test whether cataloging public T cell receptors could identify signatures of past pathogen exposure. Rather than using new phenotypic data, the later analysis identified candidate immune exposures from TCR beta sequences and from how often those sequences occurred across donors. Four to six DR-DQ haplotypes were handled as single units for association and clustering, since linkage in the cohort was strong. Alongside the repertoire data, information on donor age, sex, ethnicity and CMV serostatus was compiled. An earlier analysis of 450 to 750 of the donors used high-throughput TCR beta sequencing to judge whether each TCR beta V gene segment behaved as functional or pseudogenic. Among roughly 400 genotyped donors of the cohort, an average of around 240,000 unique TCR beta nucleotide sequences was sequenced per donor, of which 15% to 20% were non-productive. HLA typing covered class I and class II loci at four-digit resolution. To predict cytomegalovirus infection status, the study combined high-throughput TCR immunosequencing, statistical association of individual TCRs with disease status, and machine learning. All discovery cohort repertoires had been generated on a single sequencing platform. Among the roughly 400 genotyped donors, approximately 81% belonged to the genetic ancestry cluster associated with self-reported Caucasian donors. What the study reported, not specific to this receptor: The cohort was sequenced for TCR beta chains only, and without alpha or paired-chain data the features that could be detected were limited. In a later genetic analysis, a missense DCLRE1C variant was associated with V-gene and J-gene trimming of TCR beta chains, and the association was replicated in an independent cohort. Specific HLA alleles were associated with 15,000 to 20,000 TCR beta sequences at a false discovery rate of 0.05 in a later analysis. In a later analysis, HLA-associated TCR beta chains were found to be more clonally expanded and to have lower generation probabilities than equally common non-associated chains. Cytomegalovirus status was reported to be diagnosed by the classifier with high specificity and sensitivity in both the original and validation cohorts. It was suggested by the authors that the approach could potentially be generalized to other disease states and immunological phenotypes. While some public TCRs were present in many individuals, most TCR sequences turned up only very rarely across donors. For the cohort, immune exposure information was limited to CMV serostatus. The presence/absence analyses assumed that sequencing depth was roughly uniform across donors, and that assumption may not be true. According to a later analysis, most CMV-associated TCR beta chains appeared to be HLA-restricted, and the HLA associations seemed to be driven largely by CMV exposure. In the study, approximately 160 TCR beta chains were listed as associated with cytomegalovirus. The earlier analysis of around 600 of the donors excluded roughly 16 rarely observed V segments, including chromosome 9 orphons, because counts were too low. According to a later analysis, parvovirus B19, influenza, CMV and Epstein-Barr virus appeared linked to several top co-occurrence clusters. According to a later analysis, TCR association rates differed among HLA loci, with DRB1 alleles showing the most associated TCRs and HLA-C alleles showing the fewest. Assigning TCR associations to individual alleles was difficult when HLA alleles, especially DR and DQ, strongly co-occurred. Linkage disequilibrium might explain the correlated functional status among segregating V segments, but an unknown experimental factor could not be excluded. A group of highly shared sequence variants was considered likely to be a technical artifact of the sequencing pipeline. A few of the identified cytomegalovirus-associated TCR beta chains were confirmed in vitro to be specific for cytomegalovirus antigens. Broadly in line with IMGT annotations, most TCR beta V segments showed up in productive rearrangements about 90% or about 30% of the time in an earlier analysis of approximately 600 of the donors. A further reported finding was that TCR beta sequences accurately predicted the HLA-A and HLA-B alleles for most subjects in the first cohort. A later genetic analysis reported fewer N-insertions in productive TCRs among donors in an Asian-associated ancestry cluster than the roughly 700-donor mean. Because HLA typing was unavailable for some donors at each locus, only the typed subset was used in association tests.

Library method: the immunoSEQ multiplex PCR assay. A mixture of 60 forward primers for TCR Vbeta segments and 13 reverse primers for TCR Jbeta segments was used in the multiplex PCR. The CDR3 region of rearranged TCR beta genes was amplified from genomic DNA by a multiplex PCR assay. The amplified TCR beta libraries were sequenced on the Illumina HiSeq System as 87-base-pair reads. In the paper's pipeline: A later analysis counted about 80 million unique TCR beta chains across the 666 repertoires, and 9 million to 14 million of these chains were shared by at least two donors. Raw reads were error-corrected and collapsed into unique sequences with a nearest-neighbor algorithm that merged closely related sequences to remove PCR and sequencing errors. Alignment of CDR3 sequences to IMGT reference sequences was used to assign V, D and J gene segments. Each retained sequence needed at least a six-nucleotide match to both a V gene segment and a J gene segment. Rearrangements were called productive when the CDR3 lacked stop codons and stayed in frame with V and J; all others were non-productive. CDR3 was defined by IMGT convention, running from the second conserved V-encoded cysteine to the conserved J-encoded phenylalanine. In an earlier analysis of roughly 610 of the donors, sequences lacking an unambiguous match to a single V gene segment were excluded. An earlier analysis of fewer than 750 of the donors classified V segments as functional when productive rearrangements were above 56.7% and as segregating when the standard deviation between donors was above 5%. A statistical classification framework was developed to diagnose cytomegalovirus status using the catalog of TCR beta chain sequences. A later analysis assigned V and J genes by comparing TCR nucleotide sequences with IMGT/GENE-DB human TR gene sequences. A later analysis assigned CDR3 sequences and most-parsimonious VDJ recombination scenarios with the TCRdist pipeline. In a later analysis, each TCR beta chain was defined by its CDR3 amino acid sequence together with its V-gene family, and reads lacking a unique V-gene family were excluded. As a way to deal with suspected cross-contamination and a sequencing artifact, a later analysis dropped roughly 620 nucleotide sequences that were highly shared and had low generation probability. In a later analysis, a clonal expansion index for each public chain was calculated from normalized within-repertoire ranks of inferred template counts. A later analysis computed generation probabilities with a VDJ recombination model fitted to out-of-frame rearrangements, and checked the results against IGoR. In a later analysis, hypergeometric tests were used to score TCR-TCR, TCR-HLA and TCR-CMV co-occurrence, with a repertoire-size bias correction applied to TCR pairs. A later analysis estimated false discovery rates by permuting HLA or CMV assignments 20 times. A later analysis grouped co-occurring TCRs with DBSCAN, adding TCRdist sequence similarity when clustering within HLA-allele-positive subsets. For co-occurrence clustering, repertoires with fewer than 30,000 or more than 120,000 public chains were excluded, along with about five repertoires with anomalous nucleotide sharing. Here the immuneACCESS table is served through TCRdb, limited to in-frame sequences with V and J called. Missing clones are a known gap in these copies; in checked studies unresolved V genes cover under half, and the rest lacks a known reason. For V, J and clone size, that table is used; D and trimming come from the DNA. Across this sample there are 100,000 to 150,000 clones, with 70% to 85% seen only once. Of the sample, 2% to 3% falls within the top ten clones.

In total, approximately 690 healthy bone marrow donors made up the cohort. Cohort members were all nominally healthy when sampled, although unrecorded immune exposures were likely present. The donor tested CMV seronegative, placing the donor among the 350 or so seronegative members of the cohort. A peripheral blood sample was collected from each donor, and TCR beta sequencing was performed on peripheral blood mononuclear cells. Genomic DNA extraction from the blood cell samples was performed with the Qiagen DNeasy Blood Extraction Kit. With respect to this clone: Its target antigen remains unknown. Base qualities are not recorded, but no much larger clone differs from it by a single base.

Sequencing was performed on PBMCs. The sequence came from a man aged 50-60 years in good health and CMV-seronegative.

This receptor carries the CDR3 CASSGQPNEKLFF. The nucleotide sequence reads TGTGCCAGCTCAGGACAGCCTAATGAAAAACTGTTTTTT. Here the chain combines TRBV18 and TRBJ1-4; TRBD1 is a possible D gene, resting on 6 matching bases. The CDR3 sequence holds 13 residues, the cysteine and phenylalanine included. The only DNA kept is the CDR3, 39 bases in frame from the first base. The V and J ends are trimmed by 5 bases and 3 bases, leaving 7 bases between them. Based on the germline V gene, the CDR1 and CDR2 sequences are KGHSH and LQKENI.